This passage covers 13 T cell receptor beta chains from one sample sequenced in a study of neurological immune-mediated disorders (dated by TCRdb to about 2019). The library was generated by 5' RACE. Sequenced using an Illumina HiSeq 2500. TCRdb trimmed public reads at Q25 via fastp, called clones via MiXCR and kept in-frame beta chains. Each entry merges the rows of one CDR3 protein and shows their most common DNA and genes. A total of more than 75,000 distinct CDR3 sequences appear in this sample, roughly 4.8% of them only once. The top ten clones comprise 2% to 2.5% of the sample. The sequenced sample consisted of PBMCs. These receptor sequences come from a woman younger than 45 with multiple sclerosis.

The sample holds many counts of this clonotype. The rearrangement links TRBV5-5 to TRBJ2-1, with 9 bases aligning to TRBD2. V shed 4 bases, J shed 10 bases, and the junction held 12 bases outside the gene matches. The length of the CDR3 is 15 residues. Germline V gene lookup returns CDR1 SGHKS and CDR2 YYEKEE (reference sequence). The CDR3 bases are TGTGCCAGCAGCCGGACTAGCGCGGACATTTGGGAGCAGTTCTTC. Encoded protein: CASSRTSADIWEQFF.

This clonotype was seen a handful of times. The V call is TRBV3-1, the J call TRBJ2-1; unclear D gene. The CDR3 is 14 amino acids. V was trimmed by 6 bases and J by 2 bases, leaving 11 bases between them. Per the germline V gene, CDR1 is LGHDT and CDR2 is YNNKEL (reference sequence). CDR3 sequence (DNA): TGTGCCAGCAGTACCGGGTCGACCTACAATGAGCAGTTCTTC. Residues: CASSTGSTYNEQFF.

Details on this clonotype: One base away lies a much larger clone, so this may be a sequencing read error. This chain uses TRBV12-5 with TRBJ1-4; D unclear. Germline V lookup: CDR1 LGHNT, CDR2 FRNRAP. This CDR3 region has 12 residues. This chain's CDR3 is CDSGFGKFSLFF. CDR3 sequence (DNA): TGTGATAGTGGTTTTGGGAAGTTCTCACTGTTTTTT.

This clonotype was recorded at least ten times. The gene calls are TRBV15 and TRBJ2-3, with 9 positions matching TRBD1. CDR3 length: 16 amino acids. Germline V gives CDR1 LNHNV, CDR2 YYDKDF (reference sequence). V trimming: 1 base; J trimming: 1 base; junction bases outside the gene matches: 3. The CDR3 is CATSRVTGGGTDTQYF. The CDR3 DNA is TGTGCCACCAGCAGAGTTACAGGGGGCGGCACAGATACGCAGTATTTT.

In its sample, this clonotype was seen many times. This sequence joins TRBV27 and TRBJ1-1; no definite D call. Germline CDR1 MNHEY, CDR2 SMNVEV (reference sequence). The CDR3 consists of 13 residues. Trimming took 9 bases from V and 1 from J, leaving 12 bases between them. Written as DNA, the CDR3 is TGTGCCAGTAGATACAAGTCGAACACTGAAGCTTTCTTT. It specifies CASRYKSNTEAFF.

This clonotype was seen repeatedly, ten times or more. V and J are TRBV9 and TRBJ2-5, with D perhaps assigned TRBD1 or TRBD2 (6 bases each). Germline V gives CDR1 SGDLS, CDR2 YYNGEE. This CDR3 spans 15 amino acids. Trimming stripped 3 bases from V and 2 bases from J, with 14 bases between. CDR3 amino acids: CASSGGGNHQETQYF. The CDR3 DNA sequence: TGTGCCAGCAGCGGAGGGGGGAACCATCAAGAGACCCAGTACTTC.

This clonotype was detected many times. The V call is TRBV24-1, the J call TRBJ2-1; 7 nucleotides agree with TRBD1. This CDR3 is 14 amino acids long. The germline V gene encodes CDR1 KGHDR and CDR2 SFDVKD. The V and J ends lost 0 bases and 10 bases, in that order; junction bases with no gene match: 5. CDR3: CATSDLEDRTEQFF. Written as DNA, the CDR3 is TGTGCCACCAGTGATTTGGAGGACAGGACAGAGCAGTTCTTC.

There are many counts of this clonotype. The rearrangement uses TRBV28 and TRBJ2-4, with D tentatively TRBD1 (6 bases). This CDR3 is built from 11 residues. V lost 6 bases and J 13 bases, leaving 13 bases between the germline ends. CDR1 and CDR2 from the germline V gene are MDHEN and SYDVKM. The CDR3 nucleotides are TGTGCCAGCAGCCATAGGGACAACCAGTACTTC. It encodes CASSHRDNQYF.

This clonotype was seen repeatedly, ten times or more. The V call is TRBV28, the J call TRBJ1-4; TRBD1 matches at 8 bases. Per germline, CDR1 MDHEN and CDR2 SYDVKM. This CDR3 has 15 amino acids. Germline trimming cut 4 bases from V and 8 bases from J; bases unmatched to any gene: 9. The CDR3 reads CASSSQTGAREKLFF. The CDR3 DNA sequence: TGTGCCAGCAGTTCCCAGACAGGGGCAAGGGAAAAACTGTTTTTT.

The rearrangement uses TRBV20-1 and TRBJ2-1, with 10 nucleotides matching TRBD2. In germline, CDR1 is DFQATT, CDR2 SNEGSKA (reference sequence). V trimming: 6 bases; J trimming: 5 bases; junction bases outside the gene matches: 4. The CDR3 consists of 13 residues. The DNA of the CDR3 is TGCAGTGCAGACGGGACTAGCGACAATGAGCAGTTCTTC. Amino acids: CSADGTSDNEQFF.

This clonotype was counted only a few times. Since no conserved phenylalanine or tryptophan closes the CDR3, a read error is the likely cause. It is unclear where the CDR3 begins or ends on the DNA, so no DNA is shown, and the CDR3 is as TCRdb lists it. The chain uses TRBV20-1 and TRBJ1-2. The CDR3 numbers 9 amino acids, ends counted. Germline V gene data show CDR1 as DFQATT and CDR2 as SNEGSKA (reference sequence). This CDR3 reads CSARPHYPL.

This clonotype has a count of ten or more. This CDR3 is CATSRAPGGTGYNSPLHF. CDR3 nucleotide sequence: TGTGCCACCAGCAGAGCCCCGGGGGGTACAGGATATAATTCACCCCTCCACTTT. The rearrangement links TRBV15 to TRBJ1-6, with D maybe TRBD1 (5 bases). The CDR3 is 18 amino acids. Germline CDR1 reads LNHNV; CDR2 reads YYDKDF (reference sequence). Deletions cut 1 base from V and 4 bases from J, with 17 bases between.

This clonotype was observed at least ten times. The CDR3 sequence: CASSPGTGEKLFF. CDR3 nucleotide sequence: TGCGCCAGCAGCCCGGGGACGGGTGAAAAACTGTTTTTT. The chain employs TRBV5-1 and TRBJ1-4, with D possibly TRBD1 on 5 matching bases. V lost 4 bases and J lost 7, with 11 bases in between. The length of the CDR3 is 13 residues. Germline V CDR1 and CDR2: SGHRS, YFSETQ.